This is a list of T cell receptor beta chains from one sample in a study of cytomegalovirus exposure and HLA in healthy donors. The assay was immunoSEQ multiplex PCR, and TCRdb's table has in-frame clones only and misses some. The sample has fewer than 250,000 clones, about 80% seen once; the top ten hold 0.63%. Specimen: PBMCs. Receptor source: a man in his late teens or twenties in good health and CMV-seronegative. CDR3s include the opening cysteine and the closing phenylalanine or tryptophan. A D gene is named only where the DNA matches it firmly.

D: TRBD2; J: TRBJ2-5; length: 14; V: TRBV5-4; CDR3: CASSYDTSAETQYF
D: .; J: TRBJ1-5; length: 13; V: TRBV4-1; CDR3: CASSPGTHQPQHF
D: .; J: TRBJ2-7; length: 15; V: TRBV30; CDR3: CAWRPIDSNSYEQYF
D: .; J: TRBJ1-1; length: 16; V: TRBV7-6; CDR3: CASSPRPTGLDTEAFF
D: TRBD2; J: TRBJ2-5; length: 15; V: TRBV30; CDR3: CAWSITSGRAETQYF
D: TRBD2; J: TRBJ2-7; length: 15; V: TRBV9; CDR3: CASSLTSGSIYEQYF
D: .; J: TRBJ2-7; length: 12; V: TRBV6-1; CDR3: CASRPTRYEQYF
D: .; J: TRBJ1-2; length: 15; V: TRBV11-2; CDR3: CASSIAPGANYGYTF
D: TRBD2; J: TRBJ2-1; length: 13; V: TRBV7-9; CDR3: CAGGTSEDNEQFF
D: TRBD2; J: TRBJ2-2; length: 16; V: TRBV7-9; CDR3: CASSGAGDLNTGELFF
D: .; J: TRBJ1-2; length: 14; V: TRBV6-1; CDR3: CASSEAATVRGYTF
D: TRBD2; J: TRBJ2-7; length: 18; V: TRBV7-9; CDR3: CSSSSVGTSGSVAYEQYF
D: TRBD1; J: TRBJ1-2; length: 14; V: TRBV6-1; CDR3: CASSAQGGGNGYTF
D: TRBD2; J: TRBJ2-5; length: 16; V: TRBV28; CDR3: CASSLYLADFGETQYF
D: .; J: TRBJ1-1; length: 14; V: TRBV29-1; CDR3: CSVRSGSMNTEAFF
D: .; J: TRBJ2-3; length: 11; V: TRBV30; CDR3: CASRVTDTQYF
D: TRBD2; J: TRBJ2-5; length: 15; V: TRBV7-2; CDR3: CASSFETSGQETQYF
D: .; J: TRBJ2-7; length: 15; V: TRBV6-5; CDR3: CASSYSNGGYYEQYF
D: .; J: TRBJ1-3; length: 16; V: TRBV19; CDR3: CASSAPRGASGNTIYF
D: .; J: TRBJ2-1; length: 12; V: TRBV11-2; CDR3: CASSLDSNEQFF
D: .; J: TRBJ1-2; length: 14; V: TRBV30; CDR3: CAWSGARGHYGYTF
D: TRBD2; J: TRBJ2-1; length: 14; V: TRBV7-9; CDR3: CASSLTGGPNEQFF
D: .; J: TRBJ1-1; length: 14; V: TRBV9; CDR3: CASSDGSRSTEAFF
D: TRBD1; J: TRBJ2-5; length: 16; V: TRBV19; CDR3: CASSGGGQAGQETQYF
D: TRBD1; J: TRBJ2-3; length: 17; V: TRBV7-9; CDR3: CASSLPGQGWGTDTQYF
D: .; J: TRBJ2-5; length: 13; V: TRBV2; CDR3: CASEPGLGETQYF
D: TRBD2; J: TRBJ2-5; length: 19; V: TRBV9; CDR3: CASSSTPGTSGRGQETQYF
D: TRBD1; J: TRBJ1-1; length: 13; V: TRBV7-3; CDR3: CASSPNRGREAFF
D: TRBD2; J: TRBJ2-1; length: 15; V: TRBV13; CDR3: CASSELAGGRNEQFF
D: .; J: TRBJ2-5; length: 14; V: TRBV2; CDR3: CASSPSLAVETQYF
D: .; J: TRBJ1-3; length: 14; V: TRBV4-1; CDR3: CASSRVETGNTIYF
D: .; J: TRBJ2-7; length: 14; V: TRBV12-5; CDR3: CASGSGVFLYEQYF
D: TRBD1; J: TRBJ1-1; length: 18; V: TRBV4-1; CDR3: CASSHPSQGAHMNTEAFF
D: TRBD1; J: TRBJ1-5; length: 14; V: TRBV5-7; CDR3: CASSTGQGSQPQHF
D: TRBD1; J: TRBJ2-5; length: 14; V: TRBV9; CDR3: CASSERTGLETQYF
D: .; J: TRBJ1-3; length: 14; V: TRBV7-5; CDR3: CASSEQGTGNTIYF
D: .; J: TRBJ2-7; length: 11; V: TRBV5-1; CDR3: CASSPQYEQYF
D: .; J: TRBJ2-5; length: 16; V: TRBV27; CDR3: CASSFWGGSGQETQYF
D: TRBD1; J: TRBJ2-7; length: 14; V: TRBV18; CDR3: CASSPGTGSHEQYF
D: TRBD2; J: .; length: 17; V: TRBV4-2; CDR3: CASSQGLSGGNPYEQYF
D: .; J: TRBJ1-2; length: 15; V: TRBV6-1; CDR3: CAGTLTGPINYGYTF
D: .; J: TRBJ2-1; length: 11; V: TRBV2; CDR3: CASVYYNEQFF
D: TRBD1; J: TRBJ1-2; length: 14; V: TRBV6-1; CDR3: CASRSGQGGYGYTF
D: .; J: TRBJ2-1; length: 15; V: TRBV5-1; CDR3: CASSLRQVGINEQFF
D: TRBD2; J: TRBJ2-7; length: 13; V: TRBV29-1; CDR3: CSVTTAGVGEQYF
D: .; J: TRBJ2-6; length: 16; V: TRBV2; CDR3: CASIRIGSSGANVLTF
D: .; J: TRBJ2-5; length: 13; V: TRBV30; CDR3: CAWSQARGETQYF
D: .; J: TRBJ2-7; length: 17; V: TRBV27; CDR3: CASSSYHSSGWAYEQYF
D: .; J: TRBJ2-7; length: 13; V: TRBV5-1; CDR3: CASSDSNSYEQYF
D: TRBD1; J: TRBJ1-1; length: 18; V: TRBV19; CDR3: CASSQGAAWGQLNTEAFF
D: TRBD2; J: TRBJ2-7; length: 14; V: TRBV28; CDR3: CASTGTSTPYEQYF
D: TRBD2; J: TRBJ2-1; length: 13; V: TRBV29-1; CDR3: CSGDPGGYNEQFF
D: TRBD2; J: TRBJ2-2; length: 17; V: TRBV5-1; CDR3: CASSLDGSGRYTGELFF
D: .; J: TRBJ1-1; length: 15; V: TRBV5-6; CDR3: CASSLEVTVNTEAFF
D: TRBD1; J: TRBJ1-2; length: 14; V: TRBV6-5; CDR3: CASSSGQGDYGYTF
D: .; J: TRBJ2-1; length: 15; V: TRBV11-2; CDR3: CASTKQREIVNEQFF
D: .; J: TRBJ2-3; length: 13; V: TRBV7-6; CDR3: CASSLVGADTQYF
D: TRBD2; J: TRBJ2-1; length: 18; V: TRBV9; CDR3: CASSSGLAGDFSYNEQFF